The 30 T cell receptor beta chains reported below all come from one sample, sequenced in a study of T cell repertoires in cytomegalovirus infection. In TCRdb, the reads were re-called with MiXCR into one record per CDR3 protein. The sample lists roughly 630,000 distinct CDR3 sequences, around 24% occurring once. The sequenced sample consisted of CD8+ T cells from PBMCs. These receptors came from a human donor in good health (CMV status not recorded). Some clones in this sample may be carry-over from other donors' samples.

DNA for the CDR3: TGCAGTGCTAGAGAAACTAGCGGGTATTACGAGCAGTACTTC. Translation gives CSARETSGYYEQYF. This chain links TRBV20-1 with TRBJ2-7, with TRBD2 identical over 9 bases. The germline gives CDR1 DFQATT, CDR2 SNEGSKA (reference sequence). The CDR3 length is 14 residues. Trimming took 0 bases from V and 4 from J; bases not matched to a gene: 4.

This clonotype came up many times. V is TRBV7-2 and J is TRBJ2-1; possibly TRBD2 for D (6 bases). Deletions cut 3 bases from V and 1 base from J, with 13 bases between. The CDR3 is made up of 16 amino acids. Germline CDR1 SGHTA, CDR2 FQGNSA. The CDR3 DNA reads as TGTGCCAGCAGCTTGGGGGGATACAGGTCCTACAATGAGCAGTTCTTC. It yields the protein CASSLGGYRSYNEQFF.

This clonotype was seen at least ten times. CDR3 sequence: CASSFKDEQFF. Here the CDR3 DNA reads TGTGCCAGCAGCTTTAAGGATGAGCAGTTCTTC. The rearrangement joins TRBV6-1 to TRBJ2-1; D call uncertain. Germline values: CDR1 MNHNS, CDR2 SASEGT. The CDR3 has 11 amino acids. With 6 bases removed from V and 8 bases from J, the gap between germline ends came to 8 bases.

The chain joins TRBV7-9 to TRBJ2-1; no clear D gene. Trimming cost V 5 bases and J 5 bases, with 7 bases left between them. CDR3 length: 12 residues. The germline gives CDR1 SEHNR, CDR2 FQNEAQ (reference sequence). The CDR3 DNA is TGTGCCAGCAGCGCCAGACACAATGAGCAGTTCTTC. The encoded protein is CASSARHNEQFF.

This clonotype has more than one count but fewer than ten. The V and J genes are TRBV7-9 and TRBJ1-2; D is undetermined. The length of the CDR3 is 12 residues. Germline-derived CDR1 and CDR2 are SEHNR and FQNEAQ (reference sequence). Trimming took 5 bases from V and 4 from J, leaving 8 bases between them. The CDR3 loop is CASSNGGYGYTF. Here the CDR3 DNA reads TGTGCCAGCAGCAACGGAGGCTATGGCTACACCTTC.

This clonotype occurred a few times. This chain joins TRBV6-2 or TRBV6-3 and TRBJ1-1; tentatively, D is TRBD1 (6 bases). V was trimmed by 6 bases and J by 0 bases, leaving 17 bases between them. The CDR3 has 16 residues. Germline V gene sequence: CDR1 MNHEY, CDR2 SVGEGT. CDR3 in amino acids: CASRTLRGIMNTEAFF. The CDR3 nucleotides are TGTGCCAGCAGGACCCTGAGGGGGATTATGAACACTGAAGCTTTCTTT.

V and J are TRBV19 and TRBJ1-1; D is ambiguous. V lost 6 bases, J lost 4 bases, and 12 bases lay in between. The CDR3 runs to 13 residues. The germline gives CDR1 LNHDA, CDR2 SQIVND (reference sequence). CDR3 sequence: CASSFGFSTEAFF. The CDR3, as DNA: TGTGCCAGTAGCTTCGGATTTTCCACTGAAGCTTTCTTT.

The V and J genes are TRBV20-1 and TRBJ1-3; unclear D gene. The CDR3 extends over 15 amino acids. The V gene's germline CDR1 is DFQATT and CDR2 SNEGSKA (reference sequence). Trimming removed 0 bases at V and 6 bases at J, with 15 bases between. The CDR3 spells CSARDDRQFPNTIYF. CDR3 in DNA: TGCAGTGCTAGAGATGATAGGCAGTTTCCAAACACCATATATTTT.

This rearrangement joins TRBV4-3 to TRBJ2-7; D is ambiguous. V gave up 3 bases and J gave up 9 bases, with 21 bases separating them. The germline V gene encodes CDR1 LGHNA and CDR2 YSLEER. The CDR3 loop spans 15 amino acids. The CDR3 is CASSQGYGPSYGQYV. DNA of the CDR3: TGCGCCAGCAGCCAGGGGTACGGCCCCTCTTATGGGCAGTACGTC.

This clonotype was found many times. This CDR3 is CASSSGLAGGPETQYF. The CDR3 nucleotides read TGTGCCAGCAGCTCGGGACTAGCGGGGGGGCCAGAGACCCAGTACTTC. The rearrangement uses TRBV7-6 and TRBJ2-5; 16 bases fit TRBD2. The CDR3 sequence is 16 residues long. The J segment lost 4 bases and the V segment lost 4 bases, leaving 3 bases of the junction unmatched. Germline values: CDR1 SGHVS, CDR2 FNYEAQ.

This clonotype was counted ten times or more. CDR3 sequence reads: CASSRRGSGRINEQFF. The DNA for the CDR3 is TGTGCCAGCAGTAGAAGGGGCAGCGGGAGAATCAATGAGCAGTTCTTC. The chain links TRBV7-9 to TRBJ2-1; 8 bases are a match to TRBD2. Germline V gene data show CDR1 as SEHNR and CDR2 as FQNEAQ (reference sequence). This CDR3 is built from 16 residues. The J segment lost 6 bases and the V segment lost 6 bases, leaving 13 bases of the junction unmatched.

This clonotype was picked up many times. The junction differs from germline at one of its ends, possibly a read error. The chain employs TRBV7-8 and TRBJ1-2; possible D gene TRBD1, 5 bases. CDR1 is SGHVS and CDR2 is FQNEAQ in the germline V gene. The CDR3 is 14 amino acids. This CDR3 reads CASSLAGTAYGYTF. For the CDR3, the DNA is TGTGCCAGCAGCCTAGCTGGGACGGCATATGGCTACACCTTC.

In its sample, this clonotype was seen a few times. The genes are TRBV6-2 or TRBV6-3 and TRBJ2-5; a possible D gene is TRBD2 (6 bases). Between the trimmed V and J ends, which lost 8 bases and 4 bases, there was a span of 17 bases. Germline V lookup: CDR1 MNHEY, CDR2 SVGEGT. This CDR3 is 14 amino acids long. CDR3 sequence reads: CASSLEGPGETQYF. The CDR3 DNA is TGTGCCAGCTCCCTGGAGGGCCCTGGAGAGACCCAGTACTTC.

A single count supports this clonotype. The chain is built from TRBV25-1 and TRBJ2-1; D uncertain. V was pared by 0 bases and J by 0 bases, with 15 bases between. This CDR3 spans 18 amino acids. The germline V gene has CDR1 MGHDK and CDR2 SYGVNS. Written as DNA, the CDR3 is TGTGCCAGCAGTGAATATTTCCCTCAGGAGAGCTCCTACAATGAGCAGTTCTTC. Its protein product is CASSEYFPQESSYNEQFF.

This clonotype was detected a few times. The V call is TRBV20-1, the J call TRBJ1-2; D remains unclear. This CDR3 region has 12 residues. Germline values: CDR1 DFQATT, CDR2 SNEGSKA (reference sequence). V was clipped by 0 bases and J by 2 bases, with 4 bases between them. The CDR3 is CSARDSNYGYTF. The CDR3 DNA follows: TGCAGTGCTAGAGACAGCAACTATGGCTACACCTTC.

The sample holds many counts of this clonotype. The V and J genes are TRBV12-3 or TRBV12-4 and TRBJ1-2; TRBD1 matches 9 bases. The CDR3 is made up of 15 amino acids. V was pared by 3 bases and J by 3 bases, with 5 bases of the junction left unmatched. The CDR3 reads CASSFPTGGDYGYTF. CDR3 in DNA: TGTGCCAGCAGTTTTCCGACAGGGGGTGACTATGGCTACACCTTC.

This clonotype was counted between two and nine times. This sequence joins TRBV20-1 and TRBJ2-1; D perhaps matches TRBD2 (6 bases). The CDR3 is made up of 15 amino acids. From germline, CDR1 is DFQATT and CDR2 SNEGSKA (reference sequence). Trimming left V 5 bases short and J 0 bases short, with 14 bases between. The CDR3 protein is CSAGTWDFSYNEQFF. The CDR3 DNA reads as TGCAGTGCTGGGACCTGGGACTTCTCCTACAATGAGCAGTTCTTC.

The V and J genes are TRBV29-1 and TRBJ1-1; D may be TRBD1 (5 bases). The CDR3 is 12 amino acids. The germline CDR1 and CDR2 sequences are SQVTM and ANQGSEA. Trimming took off 4 bases at V and 3 bases at J, with 9 bases between the two ends. The CDR3 protein is CSVVWGDTEAFF. The CDR3 region has the DNA TGCAGCGTTGTGTGGGGGGACACTGAAGCTTTCTTT.

This clonotype appeared a single time. One base away lies a much larger clone, so this may be a sequencing read error. V usage is TRBV13 and J usage is TRBJ1-5, with D perhaps TRBD1 (6 bases). The CDR3 totals 15 residues. V lost 0 bases and J lost 4, with 10 bases in between. The germline V gene encodes CDR1 PRHDT and CDR2 FYEKMQ (reference sequence). The CDR3 bases are TGTGCCAGCAGCTTAGGCGACAGGCGGAATCAGCCCCAGCATTTT. This sequence encodes CASSLGDRRNQPQHF.

This clonotype was seen a few times. This rearrangement joins TRBV12-3 or TRBV12-4 to TRBJ2-1; TRBD1 matches at 9 bases. The CDR3 runs to 13 residues. V lost 1 base to trimming and J lost 12 bases; unmatched junction nucleotides: 4. CDR3 sequence reads: CASSLGGQGMQFF. The CDR3, as DNA: TGTGCCAGCAGTTTAGGGGGACAGGGTATGCAGTTCTTC.

This clonotype was observed a few times. CDR3: CASSQVPGRFGYTF. DNA of the CDR3: TGTGCCAGCAGCCAAGTTCCGGGGCGGTTTGGCTACACCTTC. J is TRBJ1-2 and V is TRBV14; D is perhaps TRBD1 (5 bases). This CDR3 has 14 residues. Trimming pared 1 base from V and 7 bases from J, leaving 13 bases between. CDR1 and CDR2 from the germline V gene are SGHDN and FVKESK. Drawing the rest from reference TRBV14 and TRBJ1-2, the complete variable domain is EAGVTQFPSHSVIEKGQTVTLRCDPISGHDNLYWYRRVMGKEIKFLLHFVKESKQDESGMPNNRFLAERTGGTYSTLKVQPAELEDSGVYFCASSQVPGRFGYTFGSGTRLTVV.

The table lists this clonotype with a few counts. V gene TRBV7-3 combines with J gene TRBJ2-7, with 8 bases lining up with TRBD1. The CDR3 sequence is 13 residues long. The germline V gene encodes CDR1 SGHTA and CDR2 FQGTGA. J lost 6 bases, V lost 3 bases, and 4 bases had no gene match. The CDR3 region has the DNA TGTGCCAGCAGCTTGAACAGGGGGACCGAGCAGTACGTC. This translates into CASSLNRGTEQYV.

This clonotype has a count of ten or more. V is TRBV6-6 and J is TRBJ2-2; 7 nucleotides line up with TRBD2. Trimming removed 4 bases from V and 1 base from J; junction bases left unmatched: 3. The germline gives CDR1 MNHNY, CDR2 SVGAGI (reference sequence). The CDR3 extends over 15 amino acids. CDR3 sequence reads: CASSFLAENTGELFF. The CDR3 nucleotides read TGTGCCAGCAGTTTTCTAGCGGAGAACACCGGGGAGCTGTTTTTT.

The V call is TRBV4-1, the J call TRBJ2-2, with D uncertain. Trimming left V 0 bases short and J 5 bases short, with 7 bases between. The CDR3 sequence is 14 residues long. Germline V CDR1 and CDR2: MGHRA, YSYEKL. CDR3 in DNA: TGCGCCAGCAGCCAAGATACAGCGACCGGGGAGCTGTTTTTT. It is translated as CASSQDTATGELFF.

On this clonotype: One end of the junction does not line up with germline, which may come from a read error. The chain recombines TRBV7-3 with TRBJ2-5; tentative D call: TRBD2 (6 bases). Germline-derived CDR1 and CDR2 are SGHTA and FQGTGA. The CDR3 is 16 amino acids. CDR3 nucleotides: TGTGCCAACAGCTTCGTCGGGGGAACCTCGGTGGAGACCCAGTACTTC. Its translation is CANSFVGGTSVETQYF.

This sequence joins TRBV12-3 or TRBV12-4 and TRBJ2-1; D tentatively reads TRBD1 or TRBD2 (5 bases each). V was shortened by 5 bases and J by 11 bases, with 13 bases between the two germline ends. CDR3 length: 12 residues. The CDR3 region is CASSPGKGQQFF. The CDR3 nucleotides read TGTGCCAGCAGTCCCGGAAAGGGACAGCAGTTCTTC.

This clonotype was counted between two and nine times. The rearrangement links TRBV20-1 to TRBJ1-2; possibly TRBD1 for D (5 bases). Germline V gene lookup returns CDR1 DFQATT and CDR2 SNEGSKA (reference sequence). CDR3 length equals 13 residues. V lost 3 bases, J lost 4 bases, and 12 bases lay in between. The CDR3 nucleotides are TGCAGTGCTAGGCCGGGGCAGGGCTATGGCTACACCTTC. This encodes CSARPGQGYGYTF.

The rearrangement links TRBV4-3 to TRBJ1-1; perhaps TRBD1 as D (5 bases). V was pared by 1 base and J by 4 bases, with 16 bases between. Germline lookup yields CDR1 LGHNA and CDR2 YSLEER. The CDR3 length is 16 residues. The CDR3 region is CASSQGFWGGSTEAFF. For the CDR3, the DNA is TGCGCCAGCAGCCAAGGCTTTTGGGGGGGGAGCACTGAAGCTTTCTTT.

In its sample, this clonotype was seen a few times. V and J are TRBV6-2 or TRBV6-3 and TRBJ2-5; the D gene is possibly TRBD2 (6 bases). The germline CDR1 and CDR2 sequences are MNHEY and SVGEGT. V lost 6 bases, J lost 7 bases, and 21 bases lay in between. CDR3 size: 15 residues. CDR3: CASSPWAGTKRTQYF. The CDR3 DNA is TGTGCCAGCAGCCCTTGGGCGGGGACCAAGAGGACCCAGTACTTC.

This clonotype was counted at least ten times. The genes are TRBV7-2 and TRBJ2-5; D not certain. Germline CDR1 and CDR2: SGHTA and FQGNSA. V lost 1 base, J lost 5 bases, and 20 bases lay in between. The CDR3 is 17 residues long. CDR3 region: CASSLGLGIGVPETQYF. As DNA, the CDR3 is TGTGCCAGCAGCTTAGGGTTGGGTATTGGGGTCCCGGAGACCCAGTACTTC. The full variable domain, completed using reference TRBV7-2 and TRBJ2-5, is GAGVSQSPSNKVTEKGKDVELRCDPISGHTALYWYRQSLGQGLEFLIYFQGNSAPDKSGLPSDRFSAERTGGSVSTLTIQRTQQEDSAVYLCASSLGLGIGVPETQYFGPGTRLLVL.